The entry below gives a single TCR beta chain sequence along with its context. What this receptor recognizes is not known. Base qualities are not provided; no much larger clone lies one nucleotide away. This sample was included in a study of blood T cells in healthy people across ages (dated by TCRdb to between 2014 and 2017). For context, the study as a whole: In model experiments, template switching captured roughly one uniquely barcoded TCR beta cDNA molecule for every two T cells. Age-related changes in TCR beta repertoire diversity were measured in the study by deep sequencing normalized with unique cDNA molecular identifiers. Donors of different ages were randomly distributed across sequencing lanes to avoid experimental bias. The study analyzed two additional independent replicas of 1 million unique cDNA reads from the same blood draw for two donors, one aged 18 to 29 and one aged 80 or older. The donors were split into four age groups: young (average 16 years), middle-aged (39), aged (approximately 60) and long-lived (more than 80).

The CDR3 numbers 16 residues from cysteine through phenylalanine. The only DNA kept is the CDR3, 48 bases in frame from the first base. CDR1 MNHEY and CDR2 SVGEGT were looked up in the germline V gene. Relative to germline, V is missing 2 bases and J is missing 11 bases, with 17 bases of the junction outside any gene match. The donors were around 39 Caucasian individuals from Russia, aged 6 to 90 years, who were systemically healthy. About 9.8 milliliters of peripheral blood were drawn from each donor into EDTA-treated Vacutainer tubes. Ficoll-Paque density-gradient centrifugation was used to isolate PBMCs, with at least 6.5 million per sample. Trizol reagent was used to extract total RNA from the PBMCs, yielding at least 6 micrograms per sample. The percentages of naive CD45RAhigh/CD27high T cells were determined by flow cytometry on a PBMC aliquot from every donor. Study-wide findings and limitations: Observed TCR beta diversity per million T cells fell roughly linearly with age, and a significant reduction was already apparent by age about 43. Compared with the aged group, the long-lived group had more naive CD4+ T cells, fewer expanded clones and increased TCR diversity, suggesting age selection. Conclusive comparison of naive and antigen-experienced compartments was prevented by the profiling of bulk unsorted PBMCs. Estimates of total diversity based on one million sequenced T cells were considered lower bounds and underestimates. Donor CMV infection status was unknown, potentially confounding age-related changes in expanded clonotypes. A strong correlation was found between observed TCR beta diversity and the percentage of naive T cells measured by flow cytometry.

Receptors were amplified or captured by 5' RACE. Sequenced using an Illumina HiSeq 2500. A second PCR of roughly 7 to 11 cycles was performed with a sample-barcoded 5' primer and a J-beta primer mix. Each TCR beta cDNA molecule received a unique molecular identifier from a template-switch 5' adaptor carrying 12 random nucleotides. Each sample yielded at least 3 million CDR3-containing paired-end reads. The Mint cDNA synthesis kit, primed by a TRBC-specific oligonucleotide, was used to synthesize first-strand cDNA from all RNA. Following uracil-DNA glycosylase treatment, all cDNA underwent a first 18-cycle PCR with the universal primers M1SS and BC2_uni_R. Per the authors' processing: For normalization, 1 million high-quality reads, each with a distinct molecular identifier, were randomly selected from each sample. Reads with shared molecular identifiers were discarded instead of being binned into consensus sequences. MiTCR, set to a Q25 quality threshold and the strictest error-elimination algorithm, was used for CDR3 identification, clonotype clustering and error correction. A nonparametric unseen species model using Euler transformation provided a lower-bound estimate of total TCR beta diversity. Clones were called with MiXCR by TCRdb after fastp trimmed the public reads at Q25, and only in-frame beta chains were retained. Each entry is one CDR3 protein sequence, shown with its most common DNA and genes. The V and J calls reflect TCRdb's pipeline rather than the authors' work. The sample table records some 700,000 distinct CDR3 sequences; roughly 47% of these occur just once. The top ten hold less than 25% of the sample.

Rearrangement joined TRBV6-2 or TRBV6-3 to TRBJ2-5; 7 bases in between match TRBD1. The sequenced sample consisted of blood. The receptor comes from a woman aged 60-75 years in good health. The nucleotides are TGTGCCAGCAGTTACGATTTGGGGACAGCCGCCAATGAGCAGTACTTC. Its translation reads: CASSYDLGTAANEQYF.